This T cell receptor beta chain was sequenced in a study of blood T cell repertoires in COVID-19. Study-wide context: There were acute and convalescent COVID-19 samples, and they came from the United States, Italy and Spain. In each case, the material was cDNA or gDNA derived from T cells, B-cell-depleted T cells, or PBMCs.

The CDR3 is 15 residues long. V dropped 11 bases and J dropped 8; count of bases not matched to a gene: 9. Germline V gene data show CDR1 as SEHNR and CDR2 as FQNEAQ (reference sequence). Original processing notes: Amplified reference gene primers provided the basis for estimating nucleated cell counts. TCRdb keeps only in-frame clones here, not all; method: immunoSEQ multiplex PCR. V, J and clone size are those of that table, while D and trimming were read from the DNA. The sample holds hundreds of thousands of clones; around 87% are singletons and the top ten take less than 2%. Participants had their cohort set by participant-reported clinical history.

The chain carries TRBV7-9 and TRBJ2-1; 16 bases match TRBD2. This receptor was identified in a woman under 30 with acute COVID-19. Sequenced sample: PBMCs or T cells enriched from blood (not recorded which). CDR3: CAHRGTSGRADEQFF. CDR3 bases: TGTGCCCACCGAGGGACTAGCGGGAGGGCAGATGAGCAGTTCTTC.